These 10 T cell receptor beta chains were sequenced from one sample in a study of metastatic and nonmetastatic thyroid tumors. Every patient was untreated before thyroid surgery. TCRdb re-called the PCR reads through MiXCR. The data show tens of thousands of clones, 12% seen once. Sequencing was carried out using blood. The receptor source for this set is a male donor with papillary thyroid cancer or a benign thyroid nodule (not recorded which). Some clones in this sample may be carry-over from other donors' samples.

This clone was counted at least ten times. The gene calls are TRBV24-1 and TRBJ2-3; 9 nucleotides line up with TRBD1. The CDR3 runs to 16 residues. Germline CDR1 and CDR2: KGHDR and SFDVKD. The V and J ends lost 2 bases and 5 bases, in that order; junction bases with no gene match: 7. The CDR3 DNA sequence: TGTGCCACCAGTGATTGGGGACAGGGCGATGGAGATACGCAGTATTTT. Its protein is CATSDWGQGDGDTQYF.

This clone was detected ten times or more. J is TRBJ2-7 and V is TRBV4-3, with no clear D. Deletions cut 1 base from V and 3 bases from J, with 10 bases between. Germline-derived CDR1 and CDR2 are LGHNA and YSLEER. CDR3 size: 14 residues. CDR3 residues: CASSQARDGYEQYF. CDR3 nucleotides: TGCGCCAGCAGCCAAGCCCGCGACGGCTACGAGCAGTACTTC.

In regard to this clone: A much larger clone differs by one base, so this may be a read error. The chain carries TRBV7-6 and TRBJ2-5, with 8 bases identical to TRBD2. Trimming removed 1 base from V and 8 bases from J; junction bases left unmatched: 9. Germline assignment: CDR1 SGHVS and CDR2 FNYEAQ. CDR3 size: 15 residues. The CDR3 is CASSLGTSRIDTQYF. DNA for the CDR3: TGTGCCAGCAGCTTAGGGACTAGCAGAATCGATACCCAGTACTTC.

This clone is medium-sized in the sample. The chain joins TRBV28 to TRBJ2-7; no firm D call. This CDR3 is 14 amino acids long. Germline lookup yields CDR1 MDHEN and CDR2 SYDVKM. The V end lost 5 bases, the J end lost 3 bases, and 14 bases lay between the germline ends. In nucleotides, the CDR3 is TGTGCCAGCAGTACCATGGAGATCCGCTACGAGCAGTACTTC. This codes for CASSTMEIRYEQYF.

This clone has a count of ten or more. The CDR3 sequence: CASSLNGLAGVRDEQFF. The DNA of the CDR3 is TGTGCCAGCAGCTTAAACGGACTAGCGGGAGTGCGGGATGAGCAGTTCTTC. The genes are TRBV7-9 and TRBJ2-1; 13 bases agree with TRBD2. The CDR3 sequence is 17 residues long. CDR1 and CDR2 from the germline V gene are SEHNR and FQNEAQ (reference sequence). V was pared by 2 bases and J by 8 bases, with 9 bases of the junction left unmatched.

The genes are TRBV27 and TRBJ1-2, with D maybe TRBD1 (5 bases). There are 13 residues in the CDR3. CDR1 is MNHEY, CDR2 SMNVEV, per germline (reference sequence). V was trimmed by 5 bases and J by 5 bases, leaving 12 bases between them. The CDR3 loop is CASSRQSKYGYTF. CDR3 in DNA: TGTGCCAGCAGTAGACAGAGTAAATATGGCTACACCTTC.

This clone has ten or more counts. This chain uses TRBV7-8 with TRBJ1-5; a weak D match, TRBD1 (5 bases). Between the trimmed V and J ends, which lost 5 bases and 0 bases, there was a span of 14 bases. CDR1 SGHVS and CDR2 FQNEAQ come from the germline V gene. There are 16 residues in the CDR3. The CDR3 protein is CASSPGRGYSNQPQHF. CDR3 DNA: TGTGCCAGCAGCCCAGGTCGGGGGTATAGCAATCAGCCCCAGCATTTT.

This clone showed up many times. V is TRBV6-1 and J is TRBJ2-3, with TRBD1 matching over 7 bases. From germline, CDR1 is MNHNS and CDR2 SASEGT. The CDR3 covers 12 residues. J gave up 5 bases and V 5 bases, and 1 base lay outside the gene matches. CDR3 sequence: CASSPGGDTQYF. In nucleotides, the CDR3 is TGTGCCAGCAGTCCAGGGGGAGATACGCAGTATTTT.

In its sample, this clone was seen a few times. An end of the junction does not agree with germline; a read error may underlie this. The V call is TRBV6-2 or TRBV6-3, the J call TRBJ2-6; no firm D call. The CDR3 is 16 amino acids. Germline loops: CDR1 MNHEY, CDR2 SVGEGT. As DNA, the CDR3 is TGTGCCAGCAGTTATGGTGGTTCCCCTGGGTCCAACGTCCTGACTTTC. Its protein product is CASSYGGSPGSNVLTF.

This clone came up many times. Distinct nucleotide sequences in the sample also encode this CDR3. The J gene is TRBJ2-1, the V gene TRBV11-2, with 11 bases matching TRBD2. Germline lookup yields CDR1 SGHAT and CDR2 FQNNGV. The CDR3 is 15 amino acids. The trim removed 6 bases at V and 1 base at J, leaving 2 bases unmatched. In nucleotides, the CDR3 is TGTGCCAGCAGGGCTAGCGGGAGGTCCTACAATGAGCAGTTCTTC. Translation gives CASRASGRSYNEQFF. Together with reference TRBV11-2 and TRBJ2-1, the CDR3 gives the full variable domain: EAGVAQSPRYKIIEKRQSVAFWCNPISGHATLYWYQQILGQGPKLLIQFQNNGVVDDSQLPKDRFSAERLKGVDSTLKIQPAKLEDSAVYLCASRASGRSYNEQFFGPGTRLTVL.